In its sample, the clone carrying this T cell receptor (beta chain) was seen a few times. The antigen is undetermined. The data were taken from a study of response to subunit inactivated influenza vaccine. TCRdb reprocessed the RT-PCR reads with MiXCR, giving one entry per CDR3 protein. The table lists 650,000 or so distinct CDR3 sequences, 12% to 15% of them singletons. The CDR3 has 15 amino acids. V dropped 2 bases and J dropped 3 bases, with 14 bases sitting between them. Findings of the study overall: Authors suggested seasonal influenza vaccinations each recruit few new T cells.

This TCR was recovered from a man aged 50-59 years who received an inactivated influenza vaccine. This sequence joins TRBV12-3 or TRBV12-4 and TRBJ2-7; no clear D gene. Sample: PBMCs from blood, taken 14 to 15 days before vaccination. The CDR3 coding sequence is TGTGCCAGCAGTTTATGGCGTAAAGTGATCTACGAGCAGTACTTC. As protein: CASSLWRKVIYEQYF.